The entry that follows covers one T cell receptor beta chain sequence. Its antigen is not yet known. No per-base quality is available; no much larger clone lies one base away. The source of the sample is a study of blood T cell repertoires in COVID-19 (dated by TCRdb to about 2020). Study-wide context: The collaborator samples originated in the United States, Italy and Spain and spanned the acute and convalescent phases of COVID-19. A freely available public database, intended as a resource for researchers studying the immune response to SARS-CoV-2, is where the repertoires were released. Sample metadata almost always included a de-identified subject ID, COVID-19 status, age in years and sex. The prospective study material was composed of cDNA or gDNA derived from T cells, B-cell-depleted T cells, or PBMCs. Samples were obtained from the ongoing ImmuneRACE study (first 160 participants) and from some 1,300 subjects provided by 6 global collaborators. HLA class I and class II types, where available, came from metadata supplied by the sample provider rather than from assay-based typing. Subjects who had been exposed to COVID-19, were actively infected with it, or had recovered from it provided the deeply sampled blood TCRbeta repertoires that made up the dataset. What the authors observed across the whole study: Clinical and demographic metadata were provided uncurated, with the amount varying by source and participant.

A distance of 12 bases separates the germline ends of V and J, which lose 8 bases and 2 bases respectively. The cysteine opens and the phenylalanine closes a CDR3 of 13 amino acids. Just CDR3 DNA is preserved here, 39 bases in frame from base 1. At one collaborating source in Seattle, patients were enrolled during active infection and were followed longitudinally through the course of disease. Each collaborating institution followed its own protocols to collect whole blood in K2EDTA tubes. For TCRbeta analysis, collaborators shipped samples as frozen whole blood, isolated PBMCs, or DNA extracted from either of those sample types. The immunoSEQ Assay, a bias-controlled multiplex PCR, was used to amplify TCRbeta CDR3 regions from genomic DNA. Per the original workflow: Within the assay, amplification of reference gene primers was used to estimate how many nucleated cells each sample contained. Sequence reads were collapsed and filtered to measure the absolute abundance of every unique TCRbeta CDR3 rearrangement. For each sample, productive Simpson clonality was calculated as the square root of Simpson's diversity index over productive rearrangements. Drawn from immuneACCESS, this table holds only the in-frame rearrangements with V and J called that TCRdb kept. Clones are partly lost; checked studies trace under half to an unresolved V gene and leave the rest unexplained. V and J calls and clone size are as listed in that table; D and trimming were resolved from the DNA. The sample contains around 23,000 clones, 65% to 85% of them found a single time. Less than 8.5% of the sample rests with the top ten.

Recombination linked TRBV12-3 or TRBV12-4 to TRBJ1-1; the D gene identity is not certain. This sequence originates from a man between 50 and 59 years old with COVID-19, enrolled during active disease. Sequenced: peripheral blood. The CDR3 region: CASGRTENTEAFF. The base sequence is TGTGCCAGCGGTAGAACAGAAAACACTGAAGCTTTCTTT.